This T cell receptor beta chain was captured in a study of T cells after somatic rescue of genetic block. The CDR3 consists of 14 residues. Germline loops: CDR1 LGHNA, CDR2 YSLEER. V lost 4 bases, J lost 3 bases, and 4 bases stayed unmatched. There are a few counts of this clone. The protocol was immunoSEQ multiplex PCR, while the TCRdb copy is restricted to in-frame clones and leaves out a portion. The sample has about 88,000 clones; just under 90% are singletons. The receptor was derived from a woman in her late teens or twenties. The J gene is TRBJ1-2, the V gene TRBV4-3; 8 bases align to TRBD1. The specimen sequenced was peripheral blood mononuclear cells (PBMCs). Written as DNA, the CDR3 is TGCGCCAGCAGCCGACAGACAGGGGACTATGGCTACACCTTC. The encoded protein is CASSRQTGDYGYTF.